The rows below give T cell receptor beta chains drawn from one sample of a study of blood T cells in healthy people across ages. TCRdb ran MiXCR on the 5' RACE reads and lists one entry per CDR3 protein. The table records 1.4 million to 1.5 million distinct CDR3 sequences, roughly 40% of them present only once. The sequenced material came from blood. Receptors originate from a woman under 30 in good health. The CDR3 runs from the conserved cysteine through the conserved F or W.

>TRBV10-1
CASSESDSSYGYTF
>TRBV7-2
CASSLDSGRGLGYTF
>TRBV5-1
CASSPPSGQSYGYTF
>TRBV5-1
CASTEGGTDTQYF
>TRBV7-2
CASSLDSRNSGANVLTF
>TRBV28
CASNGVPTPYEQYF
>TRBV7-9
CASSLAGTSGSARTQETQFF
>TRBV7-9
CASSPTVEGVGYEQYF
>TRBV27
CASSLKGSGGDTDTQYF
>TRBV24-1
CATSDFEVDNDSNQPQHF
>TRBV4-2
CASSQWLGVEDQPQHF
>TRBV5-1
CASSLEFLGQGYNEQYF
>TRBV5-1
CASSPSADSAAFF
>TRBV4-1
CASSQNPLAGGPNEQYF
>TRBV7-9
CASSSTGLAASYNEQYF
>TRBV29-1
CSGQSTPNSPLHF
>TRBV4-1
CASSARTSGEETQYF
>TRBV10-3
CAISGRKNYGYTF
>TRBV21-1
CASGKATVDVPYEQYF
>TRBV12-3/TRBV12-4
CASSRATGGGRPYEQYF
>TRBV28
CASSLAKNIQYF
>TRBV5-1
CASSPQLAGGQETQYF
>TRBV10-3
CATRQSSEQYF
>TRBV7-9
CASSLESQWGRETQYF
>TRBV10-3
CAISGRQGASSPLHF
>TRBV29-1
CSVWGGTSGLEYF
>TRBV5-1
CASSLAGQGQGYTF
>TRBV6-5
CASSYSSRVGRNEQFF
>TRBV6-5
CAREGPEDSYEQYF
>TRBV30
CAWSTIAGAPDTQYF
>TRBV4-1
CASSHQTGYNEQFF
>TRBV3-1
CASSLGIRGTGELFF
>TRBV6-5
CASTHGVGGELFF
>TRBV28
CASNRPVRNEQFF
>TRBV5-1
CASSPTGTLGNEQFF
>TRBV9
CASSVGGKQFF
>TRBV27
CASSLSTGFSYEQYF
>TRBV27
CASSPPAERGTQYF
>TRBV20-1
CSAEPTEGHLPEAFF
>TRBV5-1
CASSLTPGTDYGYTF
>TRBV25-1
CASGTGGAYEQYF
>TRBV20-1
CSAPPRGGWEQYF
>TRBV12-3/TRBV12-4
CAIRGVGDTETQYF
>TRBV7-9
CASGDSRLPGNTIYF